Following are 30 T cell receptor beta chains from one sample sequenced in a study of CD8+ T cells in alopecia areata. The treatment here: oral pan-JAK inhibitor, 5-10 mg twice daily. RNA extraction was followed by reverse transcription into cDNA, which acted as the sequencing template. The repertoire was sequenced with immunoSEQ multiplex PCR; TCRdb's copy has only in-frame clones and lacks some. The data contain about 190,000 clones, 60% of them seen just once; the ten biggest clones take up 0.69%. Source: CD4+ T cells sorted from blood, taken at week 4, from a patient treated with tofacitinib. These receptor sequences come from a human donor with alopecia areata.

The gene calls are TRBV4-2 and TRBJ1-5, with 11 bases lining up with TRBD1. Germline loops: CDR1 LGHNA, CDR2 YNFKEQ. J lost 6 bases, V lost 4 bases, and 2 bases had no gene match. The CDR3 is 14 residues long. This CDR3 reads CASSLGTGGQPQHF. The CDR3 DNA follows: TGTGCCAGCAGCCTCGGGACAGGGGGTCAGCCCCAGCATTTT.

This clone was detected a few times. Other DNA sequences in this sample translate to the same CDR3. The chain uses TRBV29-1 and TRBJ1-5; TRBD1 might be the D (6 bases). Germline CDR1 and CDR2: SQVTM and ANQGSEA. This CDR3 contains 12 residues. V was clipped by 4 bases and J by 7 bases, with 11 bases between them. CDR3 DNA: TGCAGCGTTGCGGCAGGGGACCAGCCCCAGCATTTT. Amino acids: CSVAAGDQPQHF.

The chain couples TRBV29-1 to TRBJ1-2; D might be TRBD1 (6 bases). Germline V lookup: CDR1 SQVTM, CDR2 ANQGSEA. The CDR3 sequence is 11 residues long. The CDR3, as DNA: TGCAGTTGCGGGGGCGCGGAGGGCTACACCTTC. This gives the protein CSCGGAEGYTF. The full variable domain, in which reference TRBV29-1 and TRBJ1-2 provide the parts outside the CDR3, is SAVISQKPSRDICQRGTSLTIQCQVDSQVTMMFWYRQQPGQSLTLIATANQGSEATYESGFVIDKFPISRPNLTFSTLTVSNMSPEDSSIYLCSCGGAEGYTFGSGTRLTVV.

This clone was detected once. This CDR3 reads CASSGPQGGKNIQYF. For the CDR3, the DNA is TGTGCCAGCAGCGGCCCCCAGGGCGGCAAAAACATTCAGTACTTC. J is TRBJ2-4 and V is TRBV7-9, with D tentatively TRBD1 (5 bases). V lost 5 bases and J 3 bases, leaving 14 bases between the germline ends. The CDR3 spans 15 residues. The germline CDR1 and CDR2 sequences are SEHNR and FQNEAQ (reference sequence).

This clone was seen at least ten times. The rearrangement uses TRBV7-8 and TRBJ1-2; the match to TRBD1 covers 8 bases. Germline CDR1 reads SGHVS; CDR2 reads FQNEAQ. With V trimmed by 0 bases and J by 4 bases, 10 bases remained unmatched. The CDR3 runs 17 residues. CDR3 amino acids: CASSLAAGGLYLYGYTF. The CDR3 bases are TGTGCCAGCAGCTTAGCGGCAGGGGGCCTTTACCTCTATGGCTACACCTTC.

The V call is TRBV7-9, the J call TRBJ2-3; 9 bases fit TRBD2. Germline values: CDR1 SEHNR, CDR2 FQNEAQ (reference sequence). The CDR3 extends over 16 amino acids. J was trimmed by 4 bases and V by 5 bases; bases with no gene match: 10. CDR3 sequence: CASSLRSSGSPDTQYF. The CDR3, as DNA: TGTGCCAGCAGCCTCCGGAGTAGCGGGAGCCCAGATACGCAGTATTTT.

The rearrangement joins TRBV5-1 to TRBJ2-1; D tentatively reads TRBD1 or TRBD2 (5 bases each). The CDR3 runs to 12 residues. Germline values: CDR1 SGHRS, CDR2 YFSETQ. Trimming removed 4 bases at V and 10 bases at J, with 12 bases between. CDR3 coding DNA: TGCGCCAGCAGCCCGGGACCGGGAGAGCAGTTCTTC. Translation: CASSPGPGEQFF.

V usage is TRBV7-6 and J usage is TRBJ2-5; 11 bases are a match to TRBD2. The trim removed 5 bases at V and 5 bases at J, leaving 10 bases unmatched. CDR3 size: 16 residues. Germline values: CDR1 SGHVS, CDR2 FNYEAQ. The CDR3 region has the DNA TGTGCCAGCAGCCTCATAGCGGGAGGGGTAGGCGAGACCCAGTACTTC. It yields the protein CASSLIAGGVGETQYF.

This clone was found a few times. The J gene is TRBJ2-7, the V gene TRBV2; 10 bases line up with TRBD2. V dropped 3 bases and J dropped 5; count of bases not matched to a gene: 4. This CDR3 has 14 amino acids. Germline V lookup: CDR1 SNHLY, CDR2 FYNNEI. The CDR3 nucleotides are TGTGCCAGCAGTGATCTAGCGGGAGTACACGAGCAGTACTTC. Amino acid sequence: CASSDLAGVHEQYF.

The chain joins TRBV29-1 to TRBJ1-3; D unclear. Trimming left V 5 bases short and J 0 bases short, with 8 bases between. Germline V CDR1 and CDR2: SQVTM, ANQGSEA. This CDR3 region has 13 residues. CDR3 sequence: CSVWPVSGNTIYF. The CDR3 coding sequence is TGCAGCGTTTGGCCGGTCTCTGGAAACACCATATATTTT.

Details on this clone: At the DNA level, this CDR3 is encoded by other sequences in the same sample as well. This chain links TRBV7-9 with TRBJ2-7; D perhaps matches TRBD2 (6 bases). The CDR3 sequence is 12 residues long. V was clipped by 2 bases and J by 4 bases, with 6 bases between them. The germline CDR1 and CDR2 sequences are SEHNR and FQNEAQ (reference sequence). The chain's CDR3 is CASSLSGYEQYF. CDR3 DNA sequence: TGTGCCAGCAGCTTAAGCGGGTACGAGCAGTACTTC.

The chain recombines TRBV6-1 with TRBJ2-3; D is unclear. The CDR3 totals 15 residues. Trimming removed 6 bases at V and 3 bases at J, with 16 bases between. Germline V CDR1 and CDR2: MNHNS, SASEGT. The CDR3 region has the DNA TGTGCCAGCAGCACCGGACCGGTGGGGACAGATACGCAGTATTTT. This translates into CASSTGPVGTDTQYF.

This clone was seen only once. V and J are TRBV19 and TRBJ2-5; 7 bases match TRBD1. The ends lost 3 bases at V and 3 bases at J; junction bases unmatched: 4. CDR3 length: 14 amino acids. Germline-derived CDR1 and CDR2 are LNHDA and SQIVND (reference sequence). The CDR3 DNA reads TGTGCCAGTAGTATTATGGGACAGAAAGAGACCCAGTACTTC. This gives the protein CASSIMGQKETQYF.

This clone was counted a single time. The V call is TRBV29-1, the J call TRBJ1-2; D perhaps matches TRBD1 (5 bases). V shed 5 bases and J shed 4 bases, with 11 bases lying between them. This CDR3 has 12 residues. Germline V lookup: CDR1 SQVTM, CDR2 ANQGSEA. The CDR3 region is CSVSQDFYGYTF. CDR3 coding DNA: TGCAGCGTTTCACAGGACTTCTATGGCTACACCTTC.

This clone was detected only once. The V and J genes are TRBV28 and TRBJ2-7; D might be TRBD2 (5 bases). The germline V and J ends were trimmed by 8 bases and 4 bases, with 18 bases remaining between them. Germline lookup yields CDR1 MDHEN and CDR2 SYDVKM. This CDR3 spans 14 amino acids. The CDR3 DNA is TGTGCCAGCTCCCCGGGGAGCGAGCGATACGAGCAGTACTTC. This sequence encodes CASSPGSERYEQYF.

The DNA of the CDR3 is TGTGCCAGCACCAAGAGGTCTCAGCCCCAGCATTTT. Translation gives CASTKRSQPQHF. This chain connects TRBV9 to TRBJ1-5; no definite D call. There are 12 residues in the CDR3. Trimming removed 6 bases at V and 6 bases at J, with 10 bases between. CDR1 SGDLS and CDR2 YYNGEE come from the germline V gene.

This clone was observed a few times. This chain uses TRBV27 with TRBJ2-1, with 9 bases fitting TRBD2. The V and J ends lost 2 bases and 6 bases, in that order; junction bases with no gene match: 11. This CDR3 comprises 17 residues. The V gene's germline CDR1 is MNHEY and CDR2 SMNVEV (reference sequence). The DNA for the CDR3 is TGTGCCAGCAGTTTACGATTAGCGGGAGTTGGGATCAATGAGCAGTTCTTC. Its translation is CASSLRLAGVGINEQFF.

The rearrangement joins TRBV19 to TRBJ1-2, with no clear D. V dropped 6 bases and J dropped 1 base, with 21 bases sitting between them. CDR3 size: 17 residues. Germline CDR1 is LNHDA and CDR2 is SQIVND (reference sequence). Written as DNA, the CDR3 is TGTGCCAGTAGACACCCATTGCGGCAACGACTTAACTATGGCTACACCTTC. Its translation is CASRHPLRQRLNYGYTF.

The chain combines TRBV25-1 with TRBJ1-2; TRBD1 matches at 7 bases. The CDR3 extends over 14 amino acids. Germline CDR1 is MGHDK and CDR2 is SYGVNS. V was pared by 2 bases and J by 4 bases, with 4 bases of the junction left unmatched. The CDR3 DNA sequence: TGTGCCAGCAGTGAAATACAGGGGTTCTATGGCTACACCTTC. Its translation: CASSEIQGFYGYTF.

The genes are TRBV7-2 and TRBJ2-5, with D unclear. This CDR3 is 13 amino acids long. Germline CDR1 SGHTA, CDR2 FQGNSA. Trimming removed 3 bases at V and 2 bases at J, with 7 bases between. DNA of the CDR3: TGTGCCAGCAGCTTCCCAGGACAAGAGACCCAGTACTTC. Protein product: CASSFPGQETQYF.

The V gene is TRBV7-9, the J gene TRBJ2-3, with D hard to call. V was clipped by 2 bases and J by 11 bases, with 14 bases between them. The CDR3 runs 13 residues. CDR1 and CDR2 (germline): SEHNR, FQNEAQ (reference sequence). The CDR3 sequence is CASSLKGRHGQYF. The CDR3 coding sequence is TGTGCCAGCAGCTTAAAAGGTAGACACGGGCAGTATTTT. Using reference TRBV7-9 and TRBJ2-3 for the parts outside the CDR3, the full variable domain is DTGVSQNPRHKITKRGQNVTFRCDPISEHNRLYWYRQTLGQGPEFLTYFQNEAQLEKSRLLSDRFSAERPKGSFSTLEIQRTEQGDSAMYLCASSLKGRHGQYFGPGTRLTVL.

This rearrangement joins TRBV29-1 to TRBJ2-3, with D unclear. V was shortened by 4 bases and J by 2 bases, with 4 bases between the two germline ends. The CDR3 consists of 11 residues. CDR1 and CDR2 from the germline V gene are SQVTM and ANQGSEA. The CDR3 spells CSVGYTDTQYF. In nucleotides, the CDR3 is TGCAGCGTTGGGTACACAGATACGCAGTATTTT.

Comment on this clone: One end of the junction varies from germline; a read error may be responsible. The J gene is TRBJ2-3, the V gene TRBV7-7; D gene unclear. Germline CDR1 SSHAT, CDR2 FNYEAQ (reference sequence). This CDR3 spans 14 amino acids. CDR3 in amino acids: CASSSAGRADTQYF. DNA for the CDR3: TGTGCTAGCAGCTCGGCTGGTCGGGCGGATACGCAGTATTTT.

This clone appeared a few times. The V call is TRBV29-1, the J call TRBJ2-5; 13 bases are a match to TRBD2. Trimming cost V 3 bases and J 5 bases; bases outside gene matches: 6. The CDR3 runs 15 residues. Germline CDR1 is SQVTM and CDR2 is ANQGSEA. The CDR3 nucleotides read TGCAGCGTTGACCCCGGACTAGCGGGAGACGAGACCCAGTACTTC. It specifies CSVDPGLAGDETQYF. Complete variable domain (other parts from reference TRBV29-1 and TRBJ2-5): SAVISQKPSRDICQRGTSLTIQCQVDSQVTMMFWYRQQPGQSLTLIATANQGSEATYESGFVIDKFPISRPNLTFSTLTVSNMSPEDSSIYLCSVDPGLAGDETQYFGPGTRLLVL.

This chain uses TRBV5-1 with TRBJ2-7; D is tentatively TRBD1 or TRBD2 (5 bases each). V lost 4 bases and J lost 3, with 26 bases in between. The length of the CDR3 is 18 residues. CDR1 SGHRS and CDR2 YFSETQ come from the germline V gene. CDR3 in amino acids: CASSPYGVGSTGHYEQYF. The CDR3 DNA follows: TGCGCCAGCAGCCCATACGGGGTAGGGTCCACCGGACACTACGAGCAGTACTTC.

The chain couples TRBV9 to TRBJ1-1, with D perhaps matching TRBD1 (6 bases). Trimming pared 3 bases from V and 3 bases from J, leaving 12 bases between. The germline V gene has CDR1 SGDLS and CDR2 YYNGEE. The CDR3 has 14 amino acids. The DNA of the CDR3 is TGTGCCAGCAGCGGAGGACAGCTATACACTGAAGCTTTCTTT. Protein sequence: CASSGGQLYTEAFF.

The gene calls are TRBV4-1 and TRBJ2-5, with D unresolved. Trimming removed 0 bases at V and 6 bases at J, with 11 bases between. The CDR3 length is 14 residues. Germline assignment: CDR1 MGHRA and CDR2 YSYEKL. CDR3 nucleotide sequence: TGCGCCAGCAGCCAAGAGACCTTTCCAAAGACCCAGTACTTC. This encodes CASSQETFPKTQYF.

The genes are TRBV6-1 and TRBJ2-6, with D tentatively TRBD1 or TRBD2 (6 bases each). V was shortened by 6 bases and J by 4 bases, with 19 bases between the two germline ends. Germline loops: CDR1 MNHNS, CDR2 SASEGT. The CDR3 has 17 amino acids. Here the CDR3 DNA reads TGTGCCAGCAGGGAACTAAACCCGGGGGCAGGGGCCAACGTCCTGACTTTC. It yields the protein CASRELNPGAGANVLTF.

The J gene is TRBJ2-5, the V gene TRBV28; TRBD2 is a possible D gene (6 bases). Germline V gives CDR1 MDHEN, CDR2 SYDVKM. The V end was cut by 6 bases, the J end by 4 bases, with 12 bases between. The CDR3 sequence is 13 residues long. CDR3 loop: CASSPGRGETQYF. The CDR3 DNA reads TGTGCCAGCAGCCCTGGGCGGGGAGAGACCCAGTACTTC.

This clone was seen a few times. The genes are TRBV6-7 and TRBJ1-5, with TRBD1 identical over 8 bases. TRBV6-7 is placed among ORFs of uncertain function. V lost 9 bases, J lost 7 bases, and 14 bases stayed unmatched. This CDR3 is 15 amino acids long. CDR3 loop: CARIYPGTGFQPQHF. In DNA form, the CDR3 reads TGTGCCAGGATCTATCCCGGGACAGGTTTCCAGCCCCAGCATTTT.